This T cell receptor beta chain was found in a study of T cell responses to AZD1222 COVID-19 vaccine. Assay: immunoSEQ multiplex PCR; the TCRdb copy retains only in-frame clones and omits some. The sample shows some 100,000 clones, 65% to 90% of them seen only once. CDR1 and CDR2 (germline): MNHEY, SVGAGI. The ends were cut back, 6 bases at V and 4 bases at J, with 12 bases in the middle. The CDR3 is made up of 13 amino acids. This receptor was identified in an adult in good health. The source was peripheral blood, collected on day 0 of AZD1222 vaccination. V usage is TRBV6-5 and J usage is TRBJ1-2; D ambiguous. The CDR3 is CASRAGKAYGYTF. In DNA form, the CDR3 reads TGTGCCAGCAGGGCAGGTAAAGCCTATGGCTACACCTTC.